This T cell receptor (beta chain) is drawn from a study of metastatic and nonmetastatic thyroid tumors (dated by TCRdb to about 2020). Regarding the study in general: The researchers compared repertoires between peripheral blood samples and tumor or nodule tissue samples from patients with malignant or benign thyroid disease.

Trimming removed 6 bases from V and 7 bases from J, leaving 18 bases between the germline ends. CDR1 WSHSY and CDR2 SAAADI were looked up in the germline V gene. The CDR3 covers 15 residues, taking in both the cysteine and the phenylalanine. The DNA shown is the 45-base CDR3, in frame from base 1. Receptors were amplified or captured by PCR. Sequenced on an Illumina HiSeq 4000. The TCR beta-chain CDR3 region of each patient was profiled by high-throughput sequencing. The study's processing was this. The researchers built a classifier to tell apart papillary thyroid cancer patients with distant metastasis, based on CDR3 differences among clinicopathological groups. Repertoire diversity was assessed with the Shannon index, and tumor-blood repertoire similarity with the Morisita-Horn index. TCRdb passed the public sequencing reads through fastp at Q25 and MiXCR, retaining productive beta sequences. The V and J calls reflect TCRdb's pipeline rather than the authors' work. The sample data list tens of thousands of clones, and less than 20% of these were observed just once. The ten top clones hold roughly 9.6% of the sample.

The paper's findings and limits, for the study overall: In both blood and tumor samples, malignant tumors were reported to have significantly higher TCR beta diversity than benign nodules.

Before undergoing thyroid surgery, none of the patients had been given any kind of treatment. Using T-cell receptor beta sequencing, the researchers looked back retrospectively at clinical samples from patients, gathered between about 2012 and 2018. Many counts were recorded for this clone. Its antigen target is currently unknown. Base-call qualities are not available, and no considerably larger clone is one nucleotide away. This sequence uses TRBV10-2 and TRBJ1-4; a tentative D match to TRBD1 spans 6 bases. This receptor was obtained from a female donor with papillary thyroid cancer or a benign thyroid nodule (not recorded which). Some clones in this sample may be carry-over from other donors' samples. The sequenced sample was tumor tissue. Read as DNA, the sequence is TGCGCCAGCAGGAGAGGGGGGGGCGGCGGTGAAAAACTGTTTTTT. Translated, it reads CASRRGGGGGEKLFF.